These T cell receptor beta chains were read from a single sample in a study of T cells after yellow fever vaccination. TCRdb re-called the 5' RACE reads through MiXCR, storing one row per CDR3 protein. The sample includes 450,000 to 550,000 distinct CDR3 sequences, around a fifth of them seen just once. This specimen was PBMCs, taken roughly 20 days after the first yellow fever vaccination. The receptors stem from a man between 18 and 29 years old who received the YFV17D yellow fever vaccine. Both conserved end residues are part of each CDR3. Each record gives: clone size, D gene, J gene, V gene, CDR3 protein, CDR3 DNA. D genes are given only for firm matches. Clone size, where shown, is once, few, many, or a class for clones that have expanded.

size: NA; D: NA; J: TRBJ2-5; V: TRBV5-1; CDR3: CASRFQPGHPQETQYF; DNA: TGCGCCAGCAGATTTCAGCCGGGACACCCTCAAGAGACCCAGTACTTC
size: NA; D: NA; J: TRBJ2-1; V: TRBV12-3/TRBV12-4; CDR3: CASSLVGGASNEQFF; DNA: TGTGCCAGCAGTTTAGTCGGGGGAGCTTCCAATGAGCAGTTCTTC
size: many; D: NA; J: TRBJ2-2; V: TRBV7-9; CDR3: CASSSSGANTGELFF; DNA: TGTGCCAGCAGCTCCTCGGGCGCGAACACCGGGGAGCTGTTTTTT
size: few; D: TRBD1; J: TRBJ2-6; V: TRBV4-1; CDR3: CASSQDLDRGDSGANVLTF; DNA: TGCGCCAGCAGCCAAGATCTGGACAGGGGGGACTCTGGGGCCAACGTCCTGACTTTC
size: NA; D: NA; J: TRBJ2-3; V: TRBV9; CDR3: CASSVLSGRTDTQYF; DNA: TGTGCCAGCAGCGTACTCTCAGGCCGCACAGATACGCAGTATTTT
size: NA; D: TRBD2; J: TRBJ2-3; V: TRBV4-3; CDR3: CASSQERAGVLTVTQYF; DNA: TGCGCCAGCAGCCAAGAGCGAGCGGGGGTTCTCACAGTTACGCAGTATTTT
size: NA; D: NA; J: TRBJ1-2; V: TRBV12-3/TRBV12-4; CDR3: CASSLARNDLGGYTF; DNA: TGTGCCAGCAGTTTAGCGCGAAACGACCTAGGGGGCTACACCTTC
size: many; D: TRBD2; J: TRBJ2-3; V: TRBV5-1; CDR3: CASSLGGGAADTQYF; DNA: TGCGCCAGCAGCTTGGGCGGGGGGGCCGCAGATACGCAGTATTTT
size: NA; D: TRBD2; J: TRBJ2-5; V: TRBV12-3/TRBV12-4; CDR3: CASSLGAGGGETQYF; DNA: TGTGCCAGCAGTTTAGGAGCGGGGGGGGGCGAGACCCAGTACTTC
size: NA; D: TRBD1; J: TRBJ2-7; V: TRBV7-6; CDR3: CASSLYSGTGGNEQYF; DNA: TGTGCCAGCAGCTTATATTCGGGGACAGGGGGCAACGAGCAGTACTTC
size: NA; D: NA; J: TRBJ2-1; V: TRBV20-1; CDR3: CSGRRKGFYEQFF; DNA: TGCAGTGGTCGACGTAAGGGGTTTTATGAGCAGTTCTTC
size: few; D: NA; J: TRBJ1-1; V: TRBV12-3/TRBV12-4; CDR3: CASSLYGGRLTEAFF; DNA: TGTGCCAGCAGTTTATACGGGGGGCGCCTCACTGAAGCTTTCTTT
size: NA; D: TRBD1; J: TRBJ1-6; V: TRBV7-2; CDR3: CASSTQGQINSPLHF; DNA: TGTGCCAGCAGCACCCAGGGACAGATTAATTCACCCCTCCACTTT
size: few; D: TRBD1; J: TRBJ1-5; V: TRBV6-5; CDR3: CASSSGTGRYQPQHF; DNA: TGTGCCAGCAGTTCAGGGACAGGGAGGTATCAGCCCCAGCATTTT
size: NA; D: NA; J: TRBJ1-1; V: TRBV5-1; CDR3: CASSFQGLPAEAFF; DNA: TGCGCCAGCAGCTTCCAGGGCCTGCCAGCTGAAGCTTTCTTT
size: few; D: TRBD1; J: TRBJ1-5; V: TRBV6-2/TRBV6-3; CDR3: CASRTGTDNQPQHF; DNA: TGTGCCAGCAGGACAGGGACAGACAATCAGCCCCAGCATTTT
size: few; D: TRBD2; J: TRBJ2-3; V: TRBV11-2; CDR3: CASSLYSSGGGSTDTQYF; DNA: TGTGCCAGCAGCTTATATTCTAGCGGGGGCGGAAGCACAGATACGCAGTATTTT
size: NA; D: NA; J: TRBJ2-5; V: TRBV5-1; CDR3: CASSAERFIGGTQYF; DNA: TGCGCCAGCAGCGCCGAGCGGTTCATAGGGGGGACCCAGTACTTC
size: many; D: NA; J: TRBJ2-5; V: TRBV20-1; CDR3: CSASTGLVWETQYF; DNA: TGCAGTGCTAGTACGGGGTTGGTGTGGGAGACCCAGTACTTC
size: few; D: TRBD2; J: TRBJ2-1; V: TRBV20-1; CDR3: CSARDSGGGSYNEQFF; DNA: TGCAGTGCTAGAGATTCTGGCGGGGGGTCCTACAATGAGCAGTTCTTC
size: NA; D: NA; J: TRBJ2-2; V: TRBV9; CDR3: CASSVVSGANTGELFF; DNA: TGTGCCAGCAGCGTAGTTTCGGGGGCAAACACCGGGGAGCTGTTTTTT
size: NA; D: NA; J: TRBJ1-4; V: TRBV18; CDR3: CASSPTGSEGEKLFF; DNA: TGTGCCAGCTCACCAACAGGGTCCGAGGGGGAAAAACTGTTTTTT
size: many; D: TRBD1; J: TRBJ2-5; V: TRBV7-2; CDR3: CASSHRTGGRQETQYF; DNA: TGTGCCAGCAGCCATCGGACAGGGGGCAGGCAAGAGACCCAGTACTTC
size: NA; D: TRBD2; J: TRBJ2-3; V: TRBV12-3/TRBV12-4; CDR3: CASRGLMAADTQYF; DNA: TGTGCCAGCAGGGGACTAATGGCGGCAGATACGCAGTATTTT
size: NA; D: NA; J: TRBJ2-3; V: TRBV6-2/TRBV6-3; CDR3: CASSYGVRRGTDTQYF; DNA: TGTGCCAGCAGTTACGGGGTGCGACGTGGCACAGATACGCAGTATTTT
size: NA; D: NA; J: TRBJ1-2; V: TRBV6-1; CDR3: CASSLFAGYYGYTF; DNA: TGTGCCAGCAGCCTCTTTGCAGGCTACTATGGCTACACCTTC